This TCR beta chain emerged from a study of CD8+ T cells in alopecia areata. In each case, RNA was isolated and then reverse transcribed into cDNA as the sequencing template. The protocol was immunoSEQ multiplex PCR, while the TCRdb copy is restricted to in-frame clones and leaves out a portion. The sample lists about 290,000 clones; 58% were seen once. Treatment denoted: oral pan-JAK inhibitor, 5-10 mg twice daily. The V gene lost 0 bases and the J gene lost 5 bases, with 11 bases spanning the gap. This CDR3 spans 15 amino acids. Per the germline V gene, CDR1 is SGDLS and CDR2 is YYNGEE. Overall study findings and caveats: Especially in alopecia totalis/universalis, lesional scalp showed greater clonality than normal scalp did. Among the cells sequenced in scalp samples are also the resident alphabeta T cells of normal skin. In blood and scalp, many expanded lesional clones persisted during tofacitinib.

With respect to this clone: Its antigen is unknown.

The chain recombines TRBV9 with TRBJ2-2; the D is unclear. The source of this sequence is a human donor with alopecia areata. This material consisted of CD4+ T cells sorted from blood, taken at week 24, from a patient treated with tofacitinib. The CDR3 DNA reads TGTGCCAGCAGCGTAGTCGGAGTAAGGACCGGGGAGCTGTTTTTT. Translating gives CASSVVGVRTGELFF.